This paragraph reports one T cell receptor beta chain. These data are taken from a study of shared clonotypes between healthy human individuals. Profiling relied on immunoSEQ multiplex PCR, and the TCRdb table lists in-frame clones only, not all of them. The sample contains some 2,000,000 clones, 85% to 95% of which appear only once. This TCR derives from a man aged 18 to 29 in good health. The material sequenced was naive CD4+ T cells sorted from blood. As to subset: CD45RA+ positively selected.

CDR3 sequence reads: CASSSGRVGPNYGYTF. CDR3 coding DNA: TGTGCCAGCAGCTCCGGCCGGGTTGGCCCTAACTATGGCTACACCTTC. The rearrangement uses TRBV11-2 and TRBJ1-2; D is unclear. This CDR3 comprises 16 residues. The germline gives CDR1 SGHAT, CDR2 FQNNGV. V was cut by 4 bases and J by 0 bases, with 15 bases left in between.